The subject of this entry is one T cell receptor beta chain. Its cognate antigen is unknown. High-throughput TCR beta sequencing covered peripheral CD8+ and CD4+ T cells. TEMRA cells were FACS-enriched, while CD8+ and CD4+ T cells were negatively isolated. An amount of RNA that ranged from about 0.45 to 1 ug was reverse transcribed with random hexamers. A multiplex approach, immunoSEQ multiplex PCR, amplified TCR beta CDR3 across 54 Vbeta and 13 Jbeta. TCRdb re-analysed the immunoSEQ multiplex PCR reads in MiXCR, keeping a single row per CDR3 protein. The sample consists of some 160,000 distinct CDR3 sequences, 95% of them appearing once. The data were obtained in a study of CD8 T cells in Susac syndrome. Study outcomes and limitations: The study admitted that it had a relatively small number of individuals in its TCR sequencing and HLA analysis.

The clonotype originates from a human donor with multiple sclerosis. Sequencing was done on a sample of CD8+ T cells from PBMCs.

CDR3 DNA sequence: TGTGCCAGCAATGGACTAGCGGGGGGTGATACGCAGTATTTT. Translated, it gives CASNGLAGGDTQYF. This chain uses TRBV2 with TRBJ2-3; 14 bases are shared with TRBD2. V shed 7 bases and J 6 bases; nucleotides not matched to a gene: 3. Germline loops: CDR1 SNHLY, CDR2 FYNNEI. This CDR3 spans 14 amino acids.